A selection of T cell receptor beta chains follows, all from one sample in a study of T cell responses to AZD1222 COVID-19 vaccine. Libraries were prepared by immunoSEQ multiplex PCR; TCRdb keeps only in-frame clonotypes and omits some of them. Among some 190,000 clones listed, about 93% were seen once. Source: peripheral blood, taken 28 days after the second AZD1222 dose. These receptors all stem from an adult who received the AZD1222 COVID-19 vaccine. Each CDR3 is given with its conserved first and last residue. Fields, in order: V gene, D gene, J gene, clone size, CDR3 DNA, CDR3 protein. A D gene is named only where the DNA matches it firmly. Rows give clone size only sometimes, using once, few, many, or a class for an expanded clone.

TRBV4-2	NA	TRBJ1-4	NA	TGTGCCAGCAGCCAAGATTGGGCCAGGGGAACTAATGAAAAACTGTTTTTT	CASSQDWARGTNEKLFF
TRBV20-1	NA	TRBJ2-2	NA	TGCAGTGCTAGTGGAGGGACCACCGGGGAGCTGTTTTTT	CSASGGTTGELFF
TRBV7-9	NA	TRBJ1-5	once	TGTGCCAGCAGCCTCGACGGTTCTAGCAATCAGCCCCAGCATTTT	CASSLDGSSNQPQHF
TRBV2	TRBD1	TRBJ2-2	NA	TGTGCCAGCAGGGGACAGACCACGAACACCGGGGAGCTGTTTTTT	CASRGQTTNTGELFF
TRBV9	NA	TRBJ1-2	once	TGTGCCAGCAGCGTAGATCCGGGACACAGCTATGGCTACACCTTC	CASSVDPGHSYGYTF
TRBV10-3	TRBD1	TRBJ1-4	NA	TGTGCCGCAGCGACAGGGGGCAATGAAAAACTGTTTTTT	CAAATGGNEKLFF
TRBV9	TRBD1	TRBJ2-7	NA	TGTGCCAGCAGCGTAGGTGGGACAGGGTCCTACGAGCAGTACTTC	CASSVGGTGSYEQYF
TRBV2	NA	TRBJ1-1	NA	TGTGCCAGCAGTGTGAGGGCAGGGTGGACTGAAGCTTTCTTT	CASSVRAGWTEAFF
TRBV11-2	NA	TRBJ2-1	NA	TGTGCCAGCGGCGGGTGGGGAGCGGAAGACAACAATGAGCAGTTCTTC	CASGGWGAEDNNEQFF
TRBV27	TRBD2	TRBJ2-2	NA	TGTGCCAGCAGCCTAGCGGGAGTCACCGGGGAGCTGTTTTTT	CASSLAGVTGELFF
TRBV28	TRBD2	TRBJ2-1	NA	TGTGCCAGCAGTGGGTCGACTAGCGGGAGGGGTGAGCAGTTCTTC	CASSGSTSGRGEQFF